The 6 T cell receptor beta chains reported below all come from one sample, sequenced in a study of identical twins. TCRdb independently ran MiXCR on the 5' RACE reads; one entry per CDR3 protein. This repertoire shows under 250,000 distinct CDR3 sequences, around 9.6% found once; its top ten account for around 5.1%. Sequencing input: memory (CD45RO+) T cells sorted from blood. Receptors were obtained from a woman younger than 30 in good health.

CDR3 amino acids: CASSPQFASGTTGELFF. CDR3 in DNA: TGTGCCAGCAGCCCGCAGTTCGCTAGCGGGACCACCGGGGAGCTGTTTTTT. The chain links TRBV7-2 to TRBJ2-2; 9 nucleotides agree with TRBD2. The CDR3 runs to 17 residues. The V segment lost 5 bases and the J segment 4 bases; nucleotides outside the gene matches: 11. The germline V gene has CDR1 SGHTA and CDR2 FQGNSA.

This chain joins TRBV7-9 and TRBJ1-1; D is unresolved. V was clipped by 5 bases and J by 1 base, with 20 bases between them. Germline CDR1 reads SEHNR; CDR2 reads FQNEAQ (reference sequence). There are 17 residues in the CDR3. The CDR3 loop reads CASSPWGRVRGNTEAFF. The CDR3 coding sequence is TGTGCCAGCAGCCCCTGGGGTAGGGTTCGAGGGAACACTGAAGCTTTCTTT.

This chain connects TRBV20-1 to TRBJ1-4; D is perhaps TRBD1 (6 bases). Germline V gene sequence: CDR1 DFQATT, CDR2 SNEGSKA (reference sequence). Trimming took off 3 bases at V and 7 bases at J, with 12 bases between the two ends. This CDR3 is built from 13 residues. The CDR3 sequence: CSASQGRGEKLFF. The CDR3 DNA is TGCAGTGCTAGCCAGGGGAGAGGTGAAAAACTGTTTTTT.

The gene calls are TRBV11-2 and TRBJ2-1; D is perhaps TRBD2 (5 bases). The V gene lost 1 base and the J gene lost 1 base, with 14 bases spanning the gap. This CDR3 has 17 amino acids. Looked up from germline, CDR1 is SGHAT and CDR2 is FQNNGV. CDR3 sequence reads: CASSLVGGLPSYNEQFF. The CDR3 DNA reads TGTGCCAGCAGCTTAGTAGGTGGACTCCCATCCTACAATGAGCAGTTCTTC. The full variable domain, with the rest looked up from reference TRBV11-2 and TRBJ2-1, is EAGVAQSPRYKIIEKRQSVAFWCNPISGHATLYWYQQILGQGPKLLIQFQNNGVVDDSQLPKDRFSAERLKGVDSTLKIQPAKLEDSAVYLCASSLVGGLPSYNEQFFGPGTRLTVL.

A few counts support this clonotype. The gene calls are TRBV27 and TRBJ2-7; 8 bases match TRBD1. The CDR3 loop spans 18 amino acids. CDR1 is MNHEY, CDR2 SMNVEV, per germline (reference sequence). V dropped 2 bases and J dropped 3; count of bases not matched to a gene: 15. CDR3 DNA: TGTGCCAGCAGTTTAGGACTCGGCAGGACAGGGCGAATCTACGAGCAGTACTTC. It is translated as CASSLGLGRTGRIYEQYF.

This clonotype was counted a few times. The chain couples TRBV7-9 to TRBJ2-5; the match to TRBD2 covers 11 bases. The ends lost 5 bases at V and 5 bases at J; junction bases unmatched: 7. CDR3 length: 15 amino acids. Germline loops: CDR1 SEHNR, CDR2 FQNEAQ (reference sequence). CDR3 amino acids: CASSRSSGRLETQYF. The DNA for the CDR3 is TGTGCCAGCAGCCGTTCTAGCGGGAGGCTCGAGACCCAGTACTTC.